The clone carrying this T cell receptor beta chain occurred once. Assay used: immunoSEQ multiplex PCR; TCRdb lists only in-frame clones, some missing. The sample contains about 130,000 clones, 85% to 95% of which appear only once. These data are taken from a study of T cell responses to AZD1222 COVID-19 vaccine. Looked up from germline, CDR1 is LGHDT and CDR2 is YNNKEL (reference sequence). V was cut by 4 bases and J by 4 bases, with 13 bases left in between. The CDR3 runs to 14 residues. The sample here was peripheral blood, taken on day 0 of AZD1222 vaccination. The chain employs TRBV3-1 (or the pseudogene TRBV3-2) and TRBJ1-1; a weak D match, TRBD1 (5 bases). The sequence was collected from an adult in good health. As DNA, the CDR3 is TGTGCCAGCAGCCTAGGGTGGGGCGGCACTGAAGCTTTCTTT. As protein: CASSLGWGGTEAFF.